What follows are 6 T cell receptor beta chains derived from one specimen sequenced in a study of shared clonotypes between healthy human individuals (dated by TCRdb to the early 2020s). Library construction relied on the immunoSEQ multiplex PCR assay. What TCRdb holds here is the immuneACCESS table cut down to in-frame rearrangements. Part of the clones is not present; checked against another copy, under half of the missing clones reflect an unresolved V gene, and the others are unexplained. In this sample the table shows around 2,000,000 clones, about 95% of which occur a single time. The ten largest clones take up 0.1% to 0.15% of the sample. Sequencing used naive CD4+ T cells sorted from blood. Sample cell subset or site, as interpreted from the label and publication: CD45RA+ positively selected. All receptors derive from a man aged 18 to 29 in good health.

This sequence joins TRBV5-1 and TRBJ2-6; D possibly corresponds to TRBD2 (6 bases). Trimming took 5 bases from V and 4 from J, leaving 19 bases between them. Germline CDR1 reads SGHRS; CDR2 reads YFSETQ. This CDR3 region has 17 residues. The CDR3 nucleotides are TGCGCCAGCAGTCGGGGACTGGACGAGGCAGGGGCCAACGTCCTGACTTTC. It yields the protein CASSRGLDEAGANVLTF.

The J gene is TRBJ2-2, the V gene TRBV5-4; D may match TRBD1 or TRBD2 (5 bases each). Germline CDR1 and CDR2: SGHNT and YYREEE (reference sequence). The CDR3 extends over 14 amino acids. V lost 4 bases to trimming and J lost 6 bases, with 13 bases between them. This CDR3 reads CASSPGGVSGELFF. The DNA of the CDR3 is TGTGCCAGCAGCCCTGGGGGTGTGTCCGGGGAGCTGTTTTTT.

The chain joins TRBV4-2 to TRBJ2-3; 7 bases are shared with TRBD2. Germline trimming cut 0 bases from V and 4 bases from J; bases unmatched to any gene: 10. CDR1 LGHNA and CDR2 YNFKEQ come from the germline V gene. The CDR3 extends over 17 amino acids. The CDR3 bases are TGTGCCAGCAGCCAAGATGAAGCGGGGAGTATGGCAGATACGCAGTATTTT. It is translated as CASSQDEAGSMADTQYF.

The gene calls are TRBV19 and TRBJ1-1, with no clear D. The CDR3 totals 15 residues. Between the trimmed V and J ends, which lost 4 bases and 0 bases, there was a span of 12 bases. Germline-derived CDR1 and CDR2 are LNHDA and SQIVND (reference sequence). CDR3: CASSTGEVMNTEAFF. The CDR3 nucleotides read TGTGCCAGTAGTACTGGAGAAGTCATGAACACTGAAGCTTTCTTT. Full variable domain (remainder filled in from reference TRBV19 and TRBJ1-1): DGGITQSPKYLFRKEGQNVTLSCEQNLNHDAMYWYRQDPGQGLRLIYYSQIVNDFQKGDIAEGYSVSREKKESFPLTVTSAQKNPTAFYLCASSTGEVMNTEAFFGQGTRLTVV.

This clone was recorded once. The V gene is TRBV10-3, the J gene TRBJ1-2; 7 nucleotides line up with TRBD1. The CDR3 runs 15 residues. The germline V gene has CDR1 ENHRY and CDR2 SYGVKD. V trimming: 2 bases; J trimming: 3 bases; junction bases outside the gene matches: 6. DNA for the CDR3: TGTGCCATCAGTGAGCCCAGGGGGGCAGACTATGGCTACACCTTC. This gives the protein CAISEPRGADYGYTF.

This chain links TRBV6-4 with TRBJ2-7; 12 bases fit TRBD1. The trim removed 7 bases at V and 0 bases at J, leaving 10 bases unmatched. The CDR3 length is 17 residues. The germline V gene encodes CDR1 MRHNA and CDR2 SNTAGT. CDR3 protein: CASIAGTGGSCSYEQYF. The CDR3 nucleotides are TGTGCCAGCATCGCCGGGACAGGGGGCTCTTGCTCCTACGAGCAGTACTTC.